This T cell receptor beta chain came from a study of regulatory T cells in long-lasting Graves disease (dated by TCRdb to 2020 to 2023). Concerning the study at large: In the newly diagnosed Graves' disease group, patients had been taking antithyroid drugs for less than 3 months. Peripheral blood TCR sequencing and RNA sequencing compared persistent Graves' disease patients with newly diagnosed Graves' disease patients. The study took place in China and was registered as a clinical trial. TCR sequencing covered about 13 persistent and about 20 newly diagnosed Graves' disease patients, some 33 samples in total.

The sample's time point label, decoded: newly diagnosed GD, antithyroid drugs for less than 3 months. For both TCR sequencing and RNA sequencing, RNA was extracted from PBMCs in TRIzol. Graves' disease was diagnosed according to American Thyroid Association guidelines. Patients for the study were recruited at an endocrinology department in Xi'an, China. From each patient, approximately 9.9 milliliters of peripheral blood was collected into an EDTA anticoagulant tube. Ficoll Paque Plus density gradient separation was used to isolate PBMCs, and no further T cell sorting was done. RNA quality was checked with an Agilent 2100 Bioanalyzer and agarose gel, and concentration with a NanoDrop 2000. CDR1 and CDR2 are drawn from the germline V gene: MNHNS, SASEGT. Trimming at the junction amounts to 11 bases on V and 5 bases on J, and the germline ends lie 9 bases apart. Taken from cysteine to phenylalanine, the CDR3 has 10 residues. Only CDR3 DNA is held: 30 bases, read in frame from base 1.

On the study overall, not on this receptor specifically: Patients with persistent disease shared more public clonotypes (around 2,500) than newly diagnosed patients did (more than 900). Only the TCR beta chain was sequenced and analyzed. Peripheral blood alone was examined, since thyroid tissue, which constituted the primary lesion, could not be accessed. Compared with newly diagnosed patients, patients with persistent Graves' disease had lower TCR Shannon entropy and fewer highly expanded clones, which suggests clonal expansion. The authors acknowledged the small sample size as a limitation that may reduce accuracy. TRBV28, TRBJ1-2 and TRBJ2-5 were preferentially used in persistent disease, while TRBV20-1 and TRBJ2-1 were favored in newly diagnosed disease.

The library came from multiplex PCR. The sample was run on an Illumina HiSeq 4000. To build TCR beta libraries, CDR3 regions were amplified by Arm-PCR using iRepertoire HTBI primers. PCR products were gel purified before sequencing. Per the authors' processing: Gene usage analysis of CDR3 amino acid clonotypes used the 62 TRBV and about 13 TRBJ segments found across samples. Filtered high-quality paired reads were merged into contigs using COPE and FqMerger. Contigs were aligned with BLAST to IMGT TRBV, TRBD and TRBJ reference genes, and CDR3 was defined per IMGT. Any clonotype with a frequency above 0.1% was classified as a highly expanded clone. Shannon entropy served as the measure of repertoire diversity, while the Gini coefficient captured V-J evenness. Public clonotypes were defined as clonotypes shared by more than one individual. Clones were called with MiXCR by TCRdb after fastp trimmed the public reads at Q25, and only in-frame beta chains were retained. Merged by CDR3 protein, the rows form single entries marked with the most common genes and DNA. The V and J calls and clone size are TCRdb's, not the authors'. This sample comprises about 210,000 distinct CDR3 sequences, roughly a fifth of them detected only once. The top ten clonotypes cover 12% of the sample.

This clonotype showed up many times. The antigen it recognizes is unknown. No per-base quality is available; no much larger clone lies one base away. This sample also appeared in a second study, on T cells in Graves' hyperthyroidism and ophthalmopathy. The second publication reports: Graves' hyperthyroidism was defined as stable when no progression to ophthalmopathy occurred over 18 months of follow-up. Hyperthyroidism patients were newly diagnosed, with disease duration under 2 months, and aged 18 to 65 years. The study excluded patients with uncontrolled infections, other autoimmune diseases, pregnancy or lactation. Diagnoses were based on clinical symptoms, serum thyroxine and TRAb, thyroid ultrasound and orbital computed tomography. For the first round of RT-PCR on the TCR CDR3, the HTBI primer set was used together with the Qiagen OneStep RT-PCR kit. Blood samples also contained most of the expanded thyroid clonotypes (frequency above 0.001), which suggests that blood repertoires may reflect thyroid immune responses. A model built on a 13 V-J signature distinguished ophthalmopathy from stable hyperthyroidism, reaching about 88% sensitivity and under 84% specificity in cross-validation and 80%/75% in testing. In validation, the model predicted progression to ophthalmopathy a median of approximately 6.3 months before onset, with roughly 68% sensitivity and around 76% specificity. A discovery cohort of about 96 patients, 43 with Graves' ophthalmopathy and approximately 55 with stable Graves' hyperthyroidism, was used to find distinguishing TCR V-J signatures. Prospective prediction of ophthalmopathy was tested in an independent validation cohort of fewer than 20 hyperthyroidism patients and 15 to 17 patients who later progressed to ophthalmopathy. For training and testing, the 100 or so patients in the discovery cohort were randomly divided in a 7:3 ratio. Thyroid tissue and blood T-cell repertoires from several Graves' hyperthyroidism patients were also compared in the study. Following sampling, methimazole starting at 30 mg daily was given to hyperthyroidism patients, and high-dose intravenous methylprednisolone was given to ophthalmopathy patients. The libraries were constructed in a second round of multiplex PCR and then size-selected and purified. Paired-end sequencing of the libraries was performed with 100 bp reads on an Illumina HiSeq2000. SOAPnuke was used to process the raw data, with reads discarded if the reads contained adapters or uncalled bases, had a mean Phred below 15, or lacked an exact constant-primer or identifier match. High-quality paired reads were merged with COPE v1.2.5, and unique nucleotide sequences were defined as clonotypes. MiTCR v1.1 was used to align clonotypes to the IMGT TRBV, TRBD and TRBJ reference segments. Analysis was restricted to V-J combinations with a frequency above 0.0001, which covered roughly 99% of repertoires. A TCS score was defined as the ratio of F50 (clonal expansion) to E x V (chaos), with BLOSUM62-based TCRdist applied between CDR3 peptides within each V-J. Welch's t-statistics and random forest reduced fewer than 550 V-J features to roughly 13, which were used in a naive Bayes classifier (R e1071). No statistical method was used to fix the sample size in advance, and group allocation was not hidden from the investigators. The paper reports TCR Vbeta CDR3 sequencing of roughly 140 peripheral blood samples: some 44 ophthalmopathy, roughly 80 hyperthyroidism and 17 progressor patients.

This chain is built from TRBV6-1 and TRBJ1-1, and possibly TRBD1, on 5 matching bases. This TCR came from a woman aged 25-40 years with Graves disease. Donor details come from another sample of the same person, matched by shared clones. This material consisted of peripheral blood mononuclear cells (PBMCs), taken at new diagnosis, from a patient treated with antithyroid drugs. The DNA sequence reads TGTGCCGTAGGGGATACTGAAGCTTTCTTT. It translates to CAVGDTEAFF.